This entry lists 3 T cell receptor beta chains sequenced from one sample in a study of Graves' ophthalmopathy and Graves' hyperthyroidism. Scientists amplified the TCR beta CDR3 regions from RNA transcripts. Scientists carried out first-round RT-PCR using HTBI primers and then a second-round multiplex PCR. TCRdb itself ran the multiplex PCR reads through MiXCR, one entry per CDR3 protein. The sample has some 160,000 distinct CDR3 sequences; 39% are singletons. The sequenced material came from peripheral blood. These receptors were taken from a man aged 30 to 39 with Graves' ophthalmopathy.

The sample holds many counts of this clonotype. The chain joins TRBV12-3 or TRBV12-4 to TRBJ2-3, with D possibly matching TRBD2 (6 bases). The ends were cut back, 7 bases at V and 5 bases at J, with 13 bases in the middle. This CDR3 region has 13 residues. In DNA, the CDR3 is TGTGCCAGCAACGTCCGGGGACTAGATACGCAGTATTTT. Amino acids: CASNVRGLDTQYF.

This clonotype has ten or more counts. The chain couples TRBV12-3 or TRBV12-4 to TRBJ2-2, with 9 nucleotides matching TRBD2. The CDR3 is 16 amino acids. The ends lost 3 bases at V and 6 bases at J; junction bases unmatched: 8. The CDR3 region has the DNA TGTGCCAGCAGTTTTGGGGCGGGAGGGCCCTCCGGGGAGCTGTTTTTT. Translating gives CASSFGAGGPSGELFF.

This chain joins TRBV30 and TRBJ1-1; no clear D gene. V lost 3 bases to trimming and J lost 5 bases, with 10 bases between them. Germline loops: CDR1 GTSNPN, CDR2 SVGIG (reference sequence). The length of the CDR3 is 12 residues. The CDR3 nucleotides are TGTGCCTGGAGCATGGGAAAAACTGAAGCTTTCTTT. Protein product: CAWSMGKTEAFF.